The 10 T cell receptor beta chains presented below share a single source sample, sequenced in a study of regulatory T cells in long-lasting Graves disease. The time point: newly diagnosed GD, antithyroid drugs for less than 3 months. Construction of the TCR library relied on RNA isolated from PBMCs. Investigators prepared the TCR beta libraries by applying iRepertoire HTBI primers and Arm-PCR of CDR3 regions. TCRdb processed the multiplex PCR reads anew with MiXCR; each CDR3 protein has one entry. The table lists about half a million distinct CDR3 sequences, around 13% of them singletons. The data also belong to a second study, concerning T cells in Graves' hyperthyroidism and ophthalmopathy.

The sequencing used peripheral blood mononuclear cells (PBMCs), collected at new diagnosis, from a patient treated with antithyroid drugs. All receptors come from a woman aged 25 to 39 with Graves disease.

The CDR3 DNA follows: TGTGCCAGTAGTATAGATCTAGAGACAGGGAGCTCCTACAATGAGCAGTTCTTC. This gives the protein CASSIDLETGSSYNEQFF. This rearrangement joins TRBV19 to TRBJ2-1, with TRBD1 matching 7 bases. Germline assignment: CDR1 LNHDA and CDR2 SQIVND (reference sequence). This CDR3 has 18 residues. The trim removed 0 bases at V and 0 bases at J, leaving 8 bases unmatched.

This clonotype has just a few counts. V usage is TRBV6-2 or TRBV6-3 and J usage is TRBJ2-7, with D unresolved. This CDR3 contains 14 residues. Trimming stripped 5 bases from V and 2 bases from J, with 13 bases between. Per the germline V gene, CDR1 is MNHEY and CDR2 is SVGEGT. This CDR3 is CASSQDRGPYEQYF. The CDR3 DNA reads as TGTGCCAGCAGTCAGGACCGCGGACCCTACGAGCAGTACTTC.

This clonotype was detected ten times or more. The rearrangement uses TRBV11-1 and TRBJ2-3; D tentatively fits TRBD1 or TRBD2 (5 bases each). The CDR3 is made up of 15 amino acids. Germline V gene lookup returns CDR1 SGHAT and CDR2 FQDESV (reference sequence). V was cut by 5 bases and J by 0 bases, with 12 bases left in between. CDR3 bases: TGTGCCAGCAGCCGGGACCCGACCAGCACAGATACGCAGTATTTT. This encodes CASSRDPTSTDTQYF.

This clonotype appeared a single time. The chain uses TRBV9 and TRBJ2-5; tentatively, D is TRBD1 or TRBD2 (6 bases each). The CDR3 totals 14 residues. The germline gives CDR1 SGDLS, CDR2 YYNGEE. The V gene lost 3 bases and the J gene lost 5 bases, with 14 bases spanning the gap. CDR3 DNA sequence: TGTGCCAGCAGCGCAGCCCAGGGGAGGGAGACCCAGTACTTC. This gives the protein CASSAAQGRETQYF.

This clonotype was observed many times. CDR3 in amino acids: CASSLGSASGRNEQFF. CDR3 DNA: TGTGCCAGCAGTTTAGGGTCTGCTAGCGGGAGGAATGAGCAGTTCTTC. The genes are TRBV28 and TRBJ2-1; 11 bases map to TRBD2. The J segment lost 7 bases and the V segment lost 2 bases, leaving 7 bases of the junction unmatched. The CDR3 sequence is 16 residues long. Germline loops: CDR1 MDHEN, CDR2 SYDVKM.

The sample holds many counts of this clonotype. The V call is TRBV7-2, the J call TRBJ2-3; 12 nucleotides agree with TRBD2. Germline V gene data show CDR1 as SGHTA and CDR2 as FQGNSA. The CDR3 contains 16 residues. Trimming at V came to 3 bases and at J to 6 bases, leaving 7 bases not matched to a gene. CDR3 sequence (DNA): TGTGCCAGCAGCTTTGGACTAGCGGGATCCGGGGATACGCAGTATTTT. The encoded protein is CASSFGLAGSGDTQYF. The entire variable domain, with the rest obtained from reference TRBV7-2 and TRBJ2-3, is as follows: GAGVSQSPSNKVTEKGKDVELRCDPISGHTALYWYRQSLGQGLEFLIYFQGNSAPDKSGLPSDRFSAERTGGSVSTLTIQRTQQEDSAVYLCASSFGLAGSGDTQYFGPGTRLTVL.

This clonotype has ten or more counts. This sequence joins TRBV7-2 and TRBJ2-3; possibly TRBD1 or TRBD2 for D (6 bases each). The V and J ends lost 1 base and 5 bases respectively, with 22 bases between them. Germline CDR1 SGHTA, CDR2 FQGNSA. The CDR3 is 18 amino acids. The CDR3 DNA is TGTGCCAGCAGCTTAGTCAGTGGGTTGTCGGGGGCCGGAGATACGCAGTATTTT. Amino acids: CASSLVSGLSGAGDTQYF.

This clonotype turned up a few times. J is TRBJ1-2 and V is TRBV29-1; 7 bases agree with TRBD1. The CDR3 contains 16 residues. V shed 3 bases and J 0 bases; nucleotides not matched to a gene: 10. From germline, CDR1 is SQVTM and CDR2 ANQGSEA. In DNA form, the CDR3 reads TGCAGCGTTGAGGGGCCAGGGGGGGCGGCTAACTATGGCTACACCTTC. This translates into CSVEGPGGAANYGYTF.

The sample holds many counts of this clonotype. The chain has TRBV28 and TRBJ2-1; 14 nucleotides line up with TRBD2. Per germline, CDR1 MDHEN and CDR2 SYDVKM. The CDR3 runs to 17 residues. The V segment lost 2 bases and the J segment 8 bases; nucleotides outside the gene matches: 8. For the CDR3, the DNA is TGTGCCAGCAGTTTAGTCGGGACTAGCGGGAGAGTACATGAGCAGTTCTTC. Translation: CASSLVGTSGRVHEQFF.

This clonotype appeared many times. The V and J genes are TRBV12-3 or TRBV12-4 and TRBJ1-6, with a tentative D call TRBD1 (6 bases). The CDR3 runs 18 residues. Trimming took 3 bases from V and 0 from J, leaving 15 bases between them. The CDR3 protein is CASSLGASWSSYNSPLHF. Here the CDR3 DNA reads TGTGCCAGCAGTTTGGGGGCCAGCTGGAGCTCCTATAATTCACCCCTCCACTTT.